This T cell receptor beta chain was identified during a study of shared clonotypes between healthy human individuals. About the research overall: Each donor had three CD4 naive, three CD4 memory, two CD8 naive and one CD8 memory plate.

Sequencing used immunoSEQ multiplex PCR; TCRdb keeps in-frame clones, though not all of them. This sample carries 950,000 to 1,100,000 clones, 65% to 75% of them seen once, and the ten largest clones take approximately 1.5%. Germline loops: CDR1 LNHDA, CDR2 SQIVND (reference sequence). The CDR3 totals 13 residues. V gave up 2 bases and J gave up 1 base, with 5 bases separating them. Turning to this clone: Its target is unknown. The same CDR3 can be traced to other DNA sequences in this sample.

General study points: Clonotype sharing levels among donors were expected to vary with sequencing depth. In a handful of donors, roughly 5.2% of naive CD4 clonotypes appeared in common.

The sequenced sample consisted of memory CD4+ T cells sorted from blood. Subset defined: CD45RA-negative fraction. This TCR was recovered from a man aged 18-30 years in good health. V usage is TRBV19 and J usage is TRBJ1-2; D gene ambiguous. The CDR3 loop is CASSIRGNYGYTF. The CDR3 region has the DNA TGTGCCAGTAGTATACGGGGTAACTATGGCTACACCTTC.